The clone carrying this T cell receptor beta chain was seen a single time. The data originate from a study of blood T cell repertoires in COVID-19. Study-wide background: Collection of acute and convalescent COVID-19 samples took place in the United States, Italy and Spain.

The CDR3 extends over 16 amino acids. The germline CDR1 and CDR2 sequences are WSHSY and SAAADI. V was clipped by 6 bases and J by 3 bases; unmatched bases: 8. This table comes from immunoSEQ multiplex PCR, and its TCRdb copy is limited to in-frame clones, with some not included. This table holds fewer than 500,000 clones, roughly 90% found once. The chain recombines TRBV10-2 with TRBJ1-1; 12 nucleotides line up with TRBD1. The source is a young man with COVID-19, enrolled during active disease. Material for sequencing was peripheral blood. DNA of the CDR3: TGCGCCAGCAGCGGGACAGGGGGCAAGCGGGACACTGAAGCTTTCTTT. Translation gives CASSGTGGKRDTEAFF.